Described below is a single T cell receptor (beta chain) sequence and its context. The antigen remains unidentified. CD4+ cells underwent separation, giving CD45RA+ naive and CD45RA-negative memory subsets. This sample was included in a study of shared clonotypes between healthy human individuals. Whole-study results and caveats: Larger richness was generally estimated for naive than memory subsets. Sampling covered nothing but blood. Tissue TCR repertoires likely differ from those found in blood. When compared with the clonotypes that were shared by all four sorted-subset donors, the non-shared clonotypes turned out to have lower generation probabilities.

TCRdb keeps only in-frame clones here, not all; method: immunoSEQ multiplex PCR. Here the sample spans over 700,000 clones, roughly 72% being singletons. V was trimmed by 1 base and J by 2 bases, leaving 7 bases between them. This CDR3 contains 14 residues. CDR1 and CDR2 (germline): SEHNR, FQNEAQ (reference sequence). The sequencing sample was made of memory CD4+ T cells sorted from blood. The subset was: CD45RA-negative fraction. The chain combines TRBV7-9 with TRBJ2-3; no definite D call. This TCR was sampled from a woman in her twenties or thirties in good health. The CDR3 nucleotides read TGTGCCAGCAGCTTAGACAGAACCACAGATACGCAGTATTTT. Translating gives CASSLDRTTDTQYF.